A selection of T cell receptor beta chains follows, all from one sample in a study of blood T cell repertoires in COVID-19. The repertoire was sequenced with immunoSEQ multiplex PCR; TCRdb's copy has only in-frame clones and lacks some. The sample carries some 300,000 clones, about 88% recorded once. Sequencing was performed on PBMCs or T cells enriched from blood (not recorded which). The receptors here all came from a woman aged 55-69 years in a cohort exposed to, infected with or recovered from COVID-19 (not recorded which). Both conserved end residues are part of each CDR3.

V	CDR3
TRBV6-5	CASTPTGTKTEAFF
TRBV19	CASTVGLAMRDTQYF
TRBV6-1	CASSEVTGLADTQYF
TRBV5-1	CASSYKTGASEAFF
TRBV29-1	CSVEGSGRSVDEQFF
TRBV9	CASSAGIYGYTF
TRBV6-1	CASSETSVGTYEQYF
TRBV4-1	CASSQFNRATEAFF
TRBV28	CASSFGGAGQPQHF
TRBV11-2	CASSLQGYEQYF
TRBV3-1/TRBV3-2	CASSLTGNEKLFF
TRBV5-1	CASSWGHGESGYTF
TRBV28	CASSHRYEQYF
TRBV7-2	CASSFKETQYF
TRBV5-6	CASRAGQGEGETQYF
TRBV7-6	CASSLHPTSGNEYEQYF
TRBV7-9	CASSPGTGVNEKLFF
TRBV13	CASSQTAANSPLHF
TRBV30	CAWSVLLGGGLNTEAFF
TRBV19	CASSMDSSGANVLTF
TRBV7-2	CASSPTRAGAYNEQFF
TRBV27	CASRSRGMNTEAFF
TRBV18	CASSPQSHRAYEQYF
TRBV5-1	CASSPSSSGANVLTF
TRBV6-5	CASNGGKGTEAFF
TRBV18	CASSPGLAGAYEQYF
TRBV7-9	CASSLYPGQTYEQYF
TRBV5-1	CASKLEADTQYF
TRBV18	CASSPGTGMTETQYF
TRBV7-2	CASSLARDRGPEQYF
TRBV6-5	CASSRATLRSEKLFF
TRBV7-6	CASSARQSPGNTIYF
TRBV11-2	CASSLGGVYGYTF
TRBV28	CASSPAPLAGVGSEQFF
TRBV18	CASSPDSNTGELFF
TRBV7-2	CASSPRTRYQETQYF
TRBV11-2	CASRSEEGAPQHF
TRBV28	CASRSDRASYQPQHF
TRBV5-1	CASSPQTSGRFNEQFF
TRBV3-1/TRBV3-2	CASSEPGQGTPYEQYF
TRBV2	CASSPTSYEQYF
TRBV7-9	CASSLSEPTDTQYF
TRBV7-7	CASSLGTGSYNEQFF
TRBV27	CASSKGTGGSYEQYF
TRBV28	CASSFEGGKSYEQYF